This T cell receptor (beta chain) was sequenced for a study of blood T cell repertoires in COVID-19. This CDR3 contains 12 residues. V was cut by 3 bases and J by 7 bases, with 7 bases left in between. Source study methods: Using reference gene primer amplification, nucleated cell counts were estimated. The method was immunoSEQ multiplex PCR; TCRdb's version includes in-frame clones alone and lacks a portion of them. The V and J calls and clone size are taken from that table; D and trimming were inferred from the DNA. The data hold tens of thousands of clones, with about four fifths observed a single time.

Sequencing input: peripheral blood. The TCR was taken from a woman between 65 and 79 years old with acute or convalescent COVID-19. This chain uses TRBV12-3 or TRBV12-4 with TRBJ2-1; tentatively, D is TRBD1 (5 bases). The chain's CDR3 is CASSFSGNEQFF. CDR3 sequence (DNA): TGTGCCAGCAGTTTCTCAGGGAATGAGCAGTTCTTC.